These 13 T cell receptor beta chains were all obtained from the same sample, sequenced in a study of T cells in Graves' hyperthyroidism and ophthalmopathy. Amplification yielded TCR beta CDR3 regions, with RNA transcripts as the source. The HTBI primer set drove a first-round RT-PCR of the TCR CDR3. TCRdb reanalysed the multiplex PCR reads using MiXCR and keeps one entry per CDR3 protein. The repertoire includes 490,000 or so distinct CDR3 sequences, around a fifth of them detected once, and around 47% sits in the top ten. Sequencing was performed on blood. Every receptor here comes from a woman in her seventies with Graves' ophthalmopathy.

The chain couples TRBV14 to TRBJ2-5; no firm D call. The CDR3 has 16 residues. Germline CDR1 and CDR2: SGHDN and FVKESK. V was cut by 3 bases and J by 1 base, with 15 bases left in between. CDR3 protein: CASSQLDGPIQETQYF. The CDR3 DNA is TGTGCCAGCAGCCAGCTAGACGGGCCCATCCAAGAGACCCAGTACTTC. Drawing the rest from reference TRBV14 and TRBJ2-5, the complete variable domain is EAGVTQFPSHSVIEKGQTVTLRCDPISGHDNLYWYRRVMGKEIKFLLHFVKESKQDESGMPNNRFLAERTGGTYSTLKVQPAELEDSGVYFCASSQLDGPIQETQYFGPGTRLLVL.

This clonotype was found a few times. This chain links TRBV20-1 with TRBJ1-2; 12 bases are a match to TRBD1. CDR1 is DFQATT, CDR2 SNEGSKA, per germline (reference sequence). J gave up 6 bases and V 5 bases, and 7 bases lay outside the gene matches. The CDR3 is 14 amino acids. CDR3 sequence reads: CSARSGQGAHGYTF. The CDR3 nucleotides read TGCAGTGCTCGTTCGGGACAGGGGGCGCATGGCTACACCTTC.

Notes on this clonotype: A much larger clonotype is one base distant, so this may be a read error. The CDR3 region is CASREAQGYGYAF. The DNA of the CDR3 is TGTGCCAGCAGAGAGGCGCAGGGGTATGGCTACGCCTTC. The genes are TRBV2 and TRBJ1-2; the D gene is possibly TRBD1 (6 bases). The CDR3 has 13 amino acids. Germline assignment: CDR1 SNHLY and CDR2 FYNNEI.

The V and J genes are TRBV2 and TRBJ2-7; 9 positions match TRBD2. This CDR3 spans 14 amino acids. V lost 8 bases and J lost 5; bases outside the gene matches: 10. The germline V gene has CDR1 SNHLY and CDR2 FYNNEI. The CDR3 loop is CASRSGRNFHEQYF. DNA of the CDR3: TGTGCCAGCCGTAGCGGGAGAAACTTCCACGAGCAGTACTTC.

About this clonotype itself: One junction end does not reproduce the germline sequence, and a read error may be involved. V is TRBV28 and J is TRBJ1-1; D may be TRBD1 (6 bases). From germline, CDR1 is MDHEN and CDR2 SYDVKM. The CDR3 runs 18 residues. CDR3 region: CASSFSSRQAGPNTGAFF. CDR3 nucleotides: TGTGCCAGCAGTTTCTCCTCCCGACAGGCGGGACCAAACACTGGAGCTTTCTTT.

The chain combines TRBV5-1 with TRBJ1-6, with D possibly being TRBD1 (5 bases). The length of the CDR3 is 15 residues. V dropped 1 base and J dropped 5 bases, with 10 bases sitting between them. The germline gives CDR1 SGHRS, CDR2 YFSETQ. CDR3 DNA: TGCGCCAGCAGCTTGAATCGACAGAATAATTCACCCCTCCACTTT. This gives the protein CASSLNRQNNSPLHF.

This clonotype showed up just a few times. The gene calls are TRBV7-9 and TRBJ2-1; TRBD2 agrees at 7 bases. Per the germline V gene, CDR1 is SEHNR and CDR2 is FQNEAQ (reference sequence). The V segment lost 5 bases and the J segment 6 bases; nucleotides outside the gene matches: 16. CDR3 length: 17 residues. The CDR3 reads CASSPWEGREKGNEQFF. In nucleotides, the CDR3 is TGTGCCAGCAGCCCATGGGAGGGGAGGGAGAAGGGCAATGAGCAGTTCTTC.

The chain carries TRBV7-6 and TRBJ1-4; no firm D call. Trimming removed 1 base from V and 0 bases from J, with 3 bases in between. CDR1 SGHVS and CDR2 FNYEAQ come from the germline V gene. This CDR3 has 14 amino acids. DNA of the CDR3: TGTGCCAGCAGCTTAGGCCCAACTAATGAAAAACTGTTTTTT. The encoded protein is CASSLGPTNEKLFF.

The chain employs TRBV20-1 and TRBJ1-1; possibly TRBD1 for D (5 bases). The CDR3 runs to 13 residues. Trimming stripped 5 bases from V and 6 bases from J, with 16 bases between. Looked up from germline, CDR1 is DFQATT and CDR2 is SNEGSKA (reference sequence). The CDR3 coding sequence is TGCAGTGCTCCCGACCTGTGGGGGGCTGAAGCTTTCTTT. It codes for CSAPDLWGAEAFF.

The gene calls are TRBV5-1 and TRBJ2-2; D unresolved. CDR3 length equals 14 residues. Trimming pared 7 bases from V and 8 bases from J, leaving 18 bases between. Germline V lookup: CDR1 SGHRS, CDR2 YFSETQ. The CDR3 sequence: CASSAGRMGGELFF. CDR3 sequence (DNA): TGCGCCAGCTCCGCAGGAAGAATGGGTGGGGAGCTGTTTTTT.

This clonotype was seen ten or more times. The CDR3 DNA is TGTGCCAGCAGCTTAATGGGAGATACGCAGTATTTT. Translated, it gives CASSLMGDTQYF. The rearrangement links TRBV7-3 to TRBJ2-3; D gene uncertain. From germline, CDR1 is SGHTA and CDR2 FQGTGA. The CDR3 spans 12 residues. V shed 1 base and J shed 5 bases, with 4 bases lying between them.

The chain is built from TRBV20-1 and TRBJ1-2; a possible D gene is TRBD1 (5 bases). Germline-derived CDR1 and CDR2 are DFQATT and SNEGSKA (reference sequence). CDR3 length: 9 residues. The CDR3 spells CQGVVGYTF. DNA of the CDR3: TGCCAGGGTGTGGTGGGCTACACCTTC.

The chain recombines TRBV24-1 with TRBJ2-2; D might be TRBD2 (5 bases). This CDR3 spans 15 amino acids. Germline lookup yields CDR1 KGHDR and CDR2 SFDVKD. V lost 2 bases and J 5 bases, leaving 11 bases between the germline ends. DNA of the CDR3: TGTGCCACCAGTGATTCGAGGGCCGTAACCGGGGAGCTGTTTTTT. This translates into CATSDSRAVTGELFF.